Below are 8 T cell receptor beta chains sequenced from a single sample in a study of T cell changes during pregnancy in multiple sclerosis. Profiling relied on immunoSEQ multiplex PCR, and the TCRdb table lists in-frame clones only, not all of them. The sample contains about 75,000 clones, over 80% of which appear only once. The material sequenced was CD4+ T cells from peripheral blood mononuclear cells, taken before pregnancy. These receptors all come from a female donor with multiple sclerosis, enrolled in a pregnancy study.

V and J are TRBV7-9 and TRBJ1-2; D not resolved. Germline CDR1 reads SEHNR; CDR2 reads FQNEAQ (reference sequence). CDR3 length: 13 residues. The germline V and J ends were trimmed by 3 bases and 4 bases, with 9 bases remaining between them. CDR3 bases: TGTGCCAGCAGCTTCCGGGAAGCCTATGGCTACACCTTC. Encoded protein: CASSFREAYGYTF.

The chain combines TRBV11-2 with TRBJ2-7; possible D gene TRBD2, 5 bases. Trimming shortened V by 5 bases and J by 5 bases, and 16 bases separated the two germline ends. CDR1 and CDR2 from the germline V gene are SGHAT and FQNNGV. The CDR3 extends over 14 amino acids. The CDR3 loop is CASSITHFGDEQYF. DNA of the CDR3: TGTGCCAGCAGCATCACACACTTCGGGGACGAGCAGTACTTC.

The chain links TRBV19 to TRBJ2-5, with TRBD2 matching over 8 bases. Germline CDR1 and CDR2: LNHDA and SQIVND (reference sequence). The CDR3 is 16 residues long. The V gene end was trimmed by 3 bases and the J gene end by 7 bases; junction bases not matched to a gene: 13. This CDR3 reads CASSIGGGGSTGTQYF. CDR3 bases: TGTGCCAGTAGTATCGGGGGGGGAGGATCTACGGGGACCCAGTACTTC.

A single count supports this clone. The chain is built from TRBV19 and TRBJ1-1; the D is unclear. The CDR3 runs to 14 residues. Per germline, CDR1 LNHDA and CDR2 SQIVND (reference sequence). V was shortened by 8 bases and J by 7 bases, with 20 bases between the two germline ends. CDR3 sequence: CASGYQPGESEAFF. For the CDR3, the DNA is TGTGCCAGTGGATACCAACCAGGTGAGAGTGAAGCTTTCTTT.

This clone was seen once. The chain employs TRBV5-1 and TRBJ2-1; TRBD1 might be the D (6 bases). Trimming took off 0 bases at V and 7 bases at J, with 20 bases between the two ends. The CDR3 loop spans 17 amino acids. The germline V gene has CDR1 SGHRS and CDR2 YFSETQ. DNA of the CDR3: TGCGCCAGCAGCTTGGCCTTGTCATACACAGGGAAAAATGAGCAGTTCTTC. Amino acids: CASSLALSYTGKNEQFF.

The V and J genes are TRBV7-2 and TRBJ2-7; tentatively, D is TRBD2 (7 bases). This CDR3 spans 14 amino acids. Germline lookup yields CDR1 SGHTA and CDR2 FQGNSA. Deletions cut 3 bases from V and 5 bases from J, with 14 bases between. The CDR3, as DNA: TGTGCCAGCAGCTTGCGCGGGGGCTCTCACGAGCAGTACTTC. Translating gives CASSLRGGSHEQYF.

The rearrangement joins TRBV10-3 to TRBJ2-7; possible D gene TRBD2, 6 bases. V lost 4 bases to trimming and J lost 4 bases, with 11 bases between them. Per the germline V gene, CDR1 is ENHRY and CDR2 is SYGVKD. The CDR3 covers 13 residues. This CDR3 is CAISALADYEQYF. CDR3 coding DNA: TGTGCCATCAGTGCACTAGCCGATTACGAGCAGTACTTC.

This chain links TRBV9 with TRBJ2-5, with a weak D call TRBD1 (5 bases). CDR1 and CDR2 (germline): SGDLS, YYNGEE. CDR3 size: 15 residues. V gave up 0 bases and J gave up 7 bases, with 16 bases separating them. The CDR3 coding sequence is TGTGCCAGCAGCGTAGTTTCGACCACCCAGGGGACCCAGTACTTC. Its translation is CASSVVSTTQGTQYF.